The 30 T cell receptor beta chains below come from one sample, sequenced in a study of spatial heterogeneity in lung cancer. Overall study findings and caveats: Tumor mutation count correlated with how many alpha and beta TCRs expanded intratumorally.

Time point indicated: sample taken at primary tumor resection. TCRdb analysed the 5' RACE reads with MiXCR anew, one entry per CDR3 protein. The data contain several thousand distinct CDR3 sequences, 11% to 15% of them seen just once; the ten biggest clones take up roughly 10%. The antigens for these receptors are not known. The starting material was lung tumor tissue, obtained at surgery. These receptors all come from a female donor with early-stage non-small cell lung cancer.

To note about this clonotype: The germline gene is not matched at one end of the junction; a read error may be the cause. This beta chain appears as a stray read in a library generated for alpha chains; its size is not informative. The CDR3 region is CASSYTGDANYGYSF. CDR3 DNA sequence: TGCGCCAGCAGCTACACAGGGGACGCTAACTATGGCTACTCCTTC. This chain links TRBV4-1 with TRBJ1-2, with 7 bases fitting TRBD1. This CDR3 is 15 amino acids long. Per the germline V gene, CDR1 is MGHRA and CDR2 is YSYEKL.

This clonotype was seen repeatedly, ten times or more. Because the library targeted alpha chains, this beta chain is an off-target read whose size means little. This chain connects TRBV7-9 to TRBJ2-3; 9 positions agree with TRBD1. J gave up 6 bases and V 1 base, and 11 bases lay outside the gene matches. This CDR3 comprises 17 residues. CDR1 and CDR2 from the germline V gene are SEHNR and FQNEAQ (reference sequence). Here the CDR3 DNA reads TGTGCCAGCAGCTTAGGCCGAGGAGGGACAGGGACGGATACGCAGTATTTT. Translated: CASSLGRGGTGTDTQYF.

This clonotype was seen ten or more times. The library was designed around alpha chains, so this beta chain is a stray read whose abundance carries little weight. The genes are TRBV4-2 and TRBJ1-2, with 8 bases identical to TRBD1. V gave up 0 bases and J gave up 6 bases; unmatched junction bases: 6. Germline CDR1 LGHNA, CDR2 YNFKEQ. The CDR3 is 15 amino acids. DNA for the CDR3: TGTGCCAGCAGCCAAGATGTGTGGACAGGGAATGGCTACACCTTC. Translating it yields CASSQDVWTGNGYTF.

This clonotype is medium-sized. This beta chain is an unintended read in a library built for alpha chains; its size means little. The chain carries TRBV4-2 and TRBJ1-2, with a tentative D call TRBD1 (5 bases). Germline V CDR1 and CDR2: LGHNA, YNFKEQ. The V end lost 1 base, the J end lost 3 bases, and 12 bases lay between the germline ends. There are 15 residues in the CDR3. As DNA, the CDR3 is TGTGCCAGCAGCCAAGTGGGACTGGGCCACTATGGCTACACCTTC. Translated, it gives CASSQVGLGHYGYTF.

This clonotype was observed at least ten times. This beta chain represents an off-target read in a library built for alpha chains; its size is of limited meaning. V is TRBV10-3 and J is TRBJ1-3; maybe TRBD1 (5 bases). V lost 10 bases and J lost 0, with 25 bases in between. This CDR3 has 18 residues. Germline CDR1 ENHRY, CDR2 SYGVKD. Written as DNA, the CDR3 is TGTGCCACCCACCCACAACTGGGGGGATCGGCCTCTGGAAACACCATATATTTT. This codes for CATHPQLGGSASGNTIYF.

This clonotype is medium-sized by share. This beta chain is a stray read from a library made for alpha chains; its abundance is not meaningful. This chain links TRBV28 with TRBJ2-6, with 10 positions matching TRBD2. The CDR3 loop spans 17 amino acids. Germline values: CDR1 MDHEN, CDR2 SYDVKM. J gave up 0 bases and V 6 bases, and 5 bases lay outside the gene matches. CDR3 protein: CASRSSGGRSGANVLTF. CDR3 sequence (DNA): TGTGCCAGCAGGTCTAGCGGGGGCCGCTCTGGGGCCAACGTCCTGACTTTC.

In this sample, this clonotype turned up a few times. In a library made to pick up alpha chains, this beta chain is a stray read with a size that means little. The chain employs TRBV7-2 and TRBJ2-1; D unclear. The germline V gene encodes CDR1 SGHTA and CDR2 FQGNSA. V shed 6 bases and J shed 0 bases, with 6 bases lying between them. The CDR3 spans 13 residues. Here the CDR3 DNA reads TGTGCCAGCAGGTTAAGCTCCTACAATGAGCAGTTCTTC. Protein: CASRLSSYNEQFF.

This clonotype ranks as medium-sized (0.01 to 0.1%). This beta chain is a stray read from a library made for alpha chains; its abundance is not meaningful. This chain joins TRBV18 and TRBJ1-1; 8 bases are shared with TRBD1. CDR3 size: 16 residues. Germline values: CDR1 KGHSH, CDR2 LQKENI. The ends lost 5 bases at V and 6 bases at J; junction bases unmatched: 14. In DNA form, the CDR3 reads TGTGCCAGCTCAACCCGGACAGGGATGCACAGGGCTGAAGCTTTCTTT. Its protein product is CASSTRTGMHRAEAFF.

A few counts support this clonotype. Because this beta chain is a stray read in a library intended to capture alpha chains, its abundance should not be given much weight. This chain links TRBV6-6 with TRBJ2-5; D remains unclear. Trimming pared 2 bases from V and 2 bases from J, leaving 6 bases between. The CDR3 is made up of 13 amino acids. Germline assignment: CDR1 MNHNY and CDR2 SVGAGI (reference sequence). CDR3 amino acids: CASSYNSQETQYF. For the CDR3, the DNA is TGTGCCAGCAGTTACAACTCACAAGAGACCCAGTACTTC.

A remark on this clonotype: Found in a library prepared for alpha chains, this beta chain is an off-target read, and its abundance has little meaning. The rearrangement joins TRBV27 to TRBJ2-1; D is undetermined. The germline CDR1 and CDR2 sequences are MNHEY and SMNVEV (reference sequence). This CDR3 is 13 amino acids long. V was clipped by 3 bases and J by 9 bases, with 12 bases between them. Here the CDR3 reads CASSFQTAGEQFF. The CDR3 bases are TGTGCCAGCAGTTTCCAGACGGCCGGTGAGCAGTTCTTC.

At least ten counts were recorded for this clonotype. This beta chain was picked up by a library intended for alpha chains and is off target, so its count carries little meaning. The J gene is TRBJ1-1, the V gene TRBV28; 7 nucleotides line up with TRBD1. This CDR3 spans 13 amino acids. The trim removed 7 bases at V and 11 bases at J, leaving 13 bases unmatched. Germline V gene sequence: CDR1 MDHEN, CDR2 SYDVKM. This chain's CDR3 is CASTKTGVGGAFF. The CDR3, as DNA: TGTGCCAGCACCAAAACAGGGGTCGGTGGGGCTTTCTTT.

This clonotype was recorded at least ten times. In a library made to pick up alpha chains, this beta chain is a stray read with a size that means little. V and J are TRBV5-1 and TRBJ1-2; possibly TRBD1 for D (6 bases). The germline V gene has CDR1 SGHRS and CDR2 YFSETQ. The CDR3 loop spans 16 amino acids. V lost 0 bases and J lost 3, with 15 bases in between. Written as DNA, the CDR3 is TGCGCCAGCAGCTTGGCGGGGGGGCGAGGGGACTATGGCTACACCTTC. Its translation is CASSLAGGRGDYGYTF.

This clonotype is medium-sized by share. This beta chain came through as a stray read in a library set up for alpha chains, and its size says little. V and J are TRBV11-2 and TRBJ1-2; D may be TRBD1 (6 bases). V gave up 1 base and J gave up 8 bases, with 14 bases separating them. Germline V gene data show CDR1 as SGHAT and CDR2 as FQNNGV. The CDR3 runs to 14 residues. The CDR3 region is CASSLVWGARGYTF. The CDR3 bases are TGTGCCAGCAGCTTAGTGTGGGGGGCGCGAGGCTACACCTTC.

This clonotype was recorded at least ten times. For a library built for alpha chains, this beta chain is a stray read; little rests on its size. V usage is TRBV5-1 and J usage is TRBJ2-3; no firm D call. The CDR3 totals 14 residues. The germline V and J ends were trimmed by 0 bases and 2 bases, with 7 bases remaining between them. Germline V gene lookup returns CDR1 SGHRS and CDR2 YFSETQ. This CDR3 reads CASSLGLTTDTQYF. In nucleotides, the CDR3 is TGCGCCAGCAGCTTGGGACTCACCACAGATACGCAGTATTTT.

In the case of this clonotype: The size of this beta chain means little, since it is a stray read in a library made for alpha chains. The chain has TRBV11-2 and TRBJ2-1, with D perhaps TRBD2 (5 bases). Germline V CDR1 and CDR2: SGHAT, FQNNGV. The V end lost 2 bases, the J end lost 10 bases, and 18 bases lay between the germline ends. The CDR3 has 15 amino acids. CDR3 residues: CASSLYEGSAIEQFF. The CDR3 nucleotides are TGTGCCAGCAGCTTATACGAGGGTAGCGCGATCGAGCAGTTCTTC. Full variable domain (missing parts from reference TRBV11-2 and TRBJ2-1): EAGVAQSPRYKIIEKRQSVAFWCNPISGHATLYWYQQILGQGPKLLIQFQNNGVVDDSQLPKDRFSAERLKGVDSTLKIQPAKLEDSAVYLCASSLYEGSAIEQFFGPGTRLTVL.

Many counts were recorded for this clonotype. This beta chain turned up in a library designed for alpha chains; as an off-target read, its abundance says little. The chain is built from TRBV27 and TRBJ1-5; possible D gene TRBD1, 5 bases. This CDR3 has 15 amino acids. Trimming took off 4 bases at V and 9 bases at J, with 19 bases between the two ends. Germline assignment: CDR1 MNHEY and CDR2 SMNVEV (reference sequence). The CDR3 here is CASSSSGSWRSPQHF. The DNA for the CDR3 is TGTGCCAGCAGTTCCTCAGGGTCGTGGAGGTCGCCCCAGCATTTT.

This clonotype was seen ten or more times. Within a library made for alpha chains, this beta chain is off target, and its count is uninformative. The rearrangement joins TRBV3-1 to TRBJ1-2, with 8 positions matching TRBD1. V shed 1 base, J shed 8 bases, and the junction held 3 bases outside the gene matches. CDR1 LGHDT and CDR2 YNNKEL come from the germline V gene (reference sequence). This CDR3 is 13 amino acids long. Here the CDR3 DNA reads TGTGCCAGCAGCCAAGGAAACAGGGGGGGCTACACCTTC. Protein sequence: CASSQGNRGGYTF.

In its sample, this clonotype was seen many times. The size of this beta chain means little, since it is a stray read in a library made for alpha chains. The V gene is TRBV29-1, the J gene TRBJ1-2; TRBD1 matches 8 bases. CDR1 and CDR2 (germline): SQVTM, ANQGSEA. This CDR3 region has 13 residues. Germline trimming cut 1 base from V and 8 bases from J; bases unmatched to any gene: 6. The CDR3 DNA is TGCAGCGTTGAAGGGACAGGGAGGAGCGGCTACACCTTC. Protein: CSVEGTGRSGYTF.

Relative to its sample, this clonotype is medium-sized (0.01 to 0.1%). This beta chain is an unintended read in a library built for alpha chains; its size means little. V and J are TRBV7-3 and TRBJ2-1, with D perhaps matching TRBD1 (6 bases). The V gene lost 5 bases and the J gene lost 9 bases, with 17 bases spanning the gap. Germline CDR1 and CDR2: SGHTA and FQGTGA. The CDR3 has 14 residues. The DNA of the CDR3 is TGTGCCAGCAGCCCGCAAACAGGGAGCGGTGAGCAGTTCTTC. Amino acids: CASSPQTGSGEQFF.

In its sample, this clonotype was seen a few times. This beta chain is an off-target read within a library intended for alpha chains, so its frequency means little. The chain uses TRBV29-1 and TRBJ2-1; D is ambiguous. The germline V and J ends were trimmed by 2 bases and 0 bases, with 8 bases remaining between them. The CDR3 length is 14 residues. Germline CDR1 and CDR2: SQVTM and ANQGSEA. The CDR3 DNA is TGCAGCGTTGAAATAGGCAACTCCTACAATGAGCAGTTCTTC. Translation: CSVEIGNSYNEQFF.

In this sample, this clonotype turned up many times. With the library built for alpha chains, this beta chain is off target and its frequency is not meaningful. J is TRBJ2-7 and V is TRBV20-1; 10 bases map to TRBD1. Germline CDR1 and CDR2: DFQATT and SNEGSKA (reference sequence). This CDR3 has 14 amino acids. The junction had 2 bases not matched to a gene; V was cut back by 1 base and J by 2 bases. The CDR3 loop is CSARGDRGPYEQYF. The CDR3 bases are TGCAGTGCTAGAGGAGACAGGGGGCCCTACGAGCAGTACTTC.

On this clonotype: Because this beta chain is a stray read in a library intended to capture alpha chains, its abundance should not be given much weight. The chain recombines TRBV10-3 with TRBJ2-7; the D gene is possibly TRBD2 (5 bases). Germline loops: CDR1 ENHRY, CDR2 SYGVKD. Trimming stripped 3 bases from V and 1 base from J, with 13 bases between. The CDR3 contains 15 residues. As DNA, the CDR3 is TGTGCCATCAGTGATTTCAGCGGCCCATCCTACGAGCAGTACTTC. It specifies CAISDFSGPSYEQYF.

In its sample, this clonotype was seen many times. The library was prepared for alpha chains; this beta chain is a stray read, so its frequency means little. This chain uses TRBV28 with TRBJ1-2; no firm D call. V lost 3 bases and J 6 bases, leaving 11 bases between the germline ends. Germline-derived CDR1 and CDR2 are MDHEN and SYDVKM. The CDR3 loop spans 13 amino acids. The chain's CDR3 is CASSFRALHGYTF. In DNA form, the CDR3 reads TGTGCCAGCAGTTTTAGGGCCCTGCATGGCTACACCTTC.

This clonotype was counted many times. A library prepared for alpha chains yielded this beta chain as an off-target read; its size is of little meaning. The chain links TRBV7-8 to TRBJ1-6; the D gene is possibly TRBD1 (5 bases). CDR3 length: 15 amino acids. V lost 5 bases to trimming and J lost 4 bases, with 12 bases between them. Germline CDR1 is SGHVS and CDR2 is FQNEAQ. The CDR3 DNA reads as TGTGCCAGCAGCCAGTTGGGGGGATATAATTCACCCCTCCACTTT. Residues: CASSQLGGYNSPLHF.

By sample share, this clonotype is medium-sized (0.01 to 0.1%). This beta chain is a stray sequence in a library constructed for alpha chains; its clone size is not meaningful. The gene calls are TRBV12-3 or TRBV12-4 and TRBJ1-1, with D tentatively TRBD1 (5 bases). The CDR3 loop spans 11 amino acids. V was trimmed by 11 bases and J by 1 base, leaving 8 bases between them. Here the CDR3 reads CAYRKNTEAFF. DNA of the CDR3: TGTGCCTACAGGAAGAACACTGAAGCTTTCTTT.

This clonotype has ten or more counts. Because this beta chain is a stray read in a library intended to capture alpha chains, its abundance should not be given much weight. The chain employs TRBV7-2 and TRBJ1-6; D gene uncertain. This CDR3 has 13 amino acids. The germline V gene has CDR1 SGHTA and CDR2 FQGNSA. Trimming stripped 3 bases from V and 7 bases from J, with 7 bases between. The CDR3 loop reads CASSLTGNSPLHF. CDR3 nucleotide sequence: TGTGCCAGCAGCTTGACGGGAAATTCACCCCTCCACTTT.

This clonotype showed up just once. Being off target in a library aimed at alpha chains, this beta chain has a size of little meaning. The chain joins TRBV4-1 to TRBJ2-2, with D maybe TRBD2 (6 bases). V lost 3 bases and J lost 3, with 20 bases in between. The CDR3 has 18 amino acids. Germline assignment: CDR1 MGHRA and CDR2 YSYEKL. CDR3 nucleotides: TGCGCCAGCAGCCATTCCCTCCTCGGGGAGGAGGACACCGGGGAGCTGTTTTTT. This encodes CASSHSLLGEEDTGELFF.

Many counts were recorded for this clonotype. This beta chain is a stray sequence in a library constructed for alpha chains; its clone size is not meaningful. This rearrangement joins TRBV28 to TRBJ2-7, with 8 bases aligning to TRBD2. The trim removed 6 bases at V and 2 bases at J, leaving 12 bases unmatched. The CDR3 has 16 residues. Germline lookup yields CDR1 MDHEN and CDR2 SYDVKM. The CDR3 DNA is TGTGCCAGCAGCCCCTATTGGAAGCGGGGGACCTACGAGCAGTACTTC. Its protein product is CASSPYWKRGTYEQYF.

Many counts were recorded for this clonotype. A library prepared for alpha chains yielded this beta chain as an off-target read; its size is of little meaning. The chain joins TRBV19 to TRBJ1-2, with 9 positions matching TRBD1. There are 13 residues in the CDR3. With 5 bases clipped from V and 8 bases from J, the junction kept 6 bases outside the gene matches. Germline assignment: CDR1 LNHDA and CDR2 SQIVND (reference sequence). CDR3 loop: CASSPRDRVGYTF. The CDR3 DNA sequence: TGTGCCAGTAGTCCCCGGGACAGGGTCGGCTACACCTTC. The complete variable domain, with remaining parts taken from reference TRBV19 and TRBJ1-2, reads DGGITQSPKYLFRKEGQNVTLSCEQNLNHDAMYWYRQDPGQGLRLIYYSQIVNDFQKGDIAEGYSVSREKKESFPLTVTSAQKNPTAFYLCASSPRDRVGYTFGSGTRLTVV.

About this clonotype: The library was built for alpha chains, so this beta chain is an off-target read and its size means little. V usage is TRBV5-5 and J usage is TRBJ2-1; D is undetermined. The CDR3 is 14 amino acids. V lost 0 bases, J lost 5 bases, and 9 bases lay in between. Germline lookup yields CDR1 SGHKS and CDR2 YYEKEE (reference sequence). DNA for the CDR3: TGTGCCAGCAGCTTGGCTTCCAGGAACAATGAGCAGTTCTTC. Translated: CASSLASRNNEQFF.